This T cell receptor (beta chain) was profiled in a study of control samples from healthy donors and cancer patients. Data came from immunoSEQ multiplex PCR; TCRdb stores just in-frame clones and leaves some out. The sample lists fewer than 250,000 clones, roughly nine tenths occurring once. Germline V CDR1 and CDR2: LGHDT, YNNKEL (reference sequence). V was pared by 5 bases and J by 5 bases, with 11 bases between. This CDR3 comprises 13 residues. This clone was recorded once. Sequencing was done on a sample of blood. The rearrangement uses TRBV3-1 (or the pseudogene TRBV3-2) and TRBJ2-3; no clear D. The TCR originated in a man younger than 45 in good health. In DNA form, the CDR3 reads TGTGCCAGCAGCTACGGACCCGGAGATACGCAGTATTTT. This translates into CASSYGPGDTQYF.